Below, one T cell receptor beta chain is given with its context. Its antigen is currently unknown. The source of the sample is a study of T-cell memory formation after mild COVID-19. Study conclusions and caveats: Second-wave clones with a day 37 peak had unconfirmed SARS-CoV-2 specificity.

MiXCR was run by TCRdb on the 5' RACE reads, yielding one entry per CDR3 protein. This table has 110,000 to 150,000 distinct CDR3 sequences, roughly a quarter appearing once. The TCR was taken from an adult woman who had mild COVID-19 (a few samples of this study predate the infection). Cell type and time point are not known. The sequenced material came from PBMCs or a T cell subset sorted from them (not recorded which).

The CDR3 coding sequence is TGCAGCGTCGTAGAGGGCTACACCTTC. This translates into CSVVEGYTF. The chain recombines TRBV29-1 with TRBJ1-2; D not certain. Trimming took 6 bases from V and 8 from J, leaving 7 bases between them. The CDR3 spans 9 residues. Looked up from germline, CDR1 is SQVTM and CDR2 is ANQGSEA.